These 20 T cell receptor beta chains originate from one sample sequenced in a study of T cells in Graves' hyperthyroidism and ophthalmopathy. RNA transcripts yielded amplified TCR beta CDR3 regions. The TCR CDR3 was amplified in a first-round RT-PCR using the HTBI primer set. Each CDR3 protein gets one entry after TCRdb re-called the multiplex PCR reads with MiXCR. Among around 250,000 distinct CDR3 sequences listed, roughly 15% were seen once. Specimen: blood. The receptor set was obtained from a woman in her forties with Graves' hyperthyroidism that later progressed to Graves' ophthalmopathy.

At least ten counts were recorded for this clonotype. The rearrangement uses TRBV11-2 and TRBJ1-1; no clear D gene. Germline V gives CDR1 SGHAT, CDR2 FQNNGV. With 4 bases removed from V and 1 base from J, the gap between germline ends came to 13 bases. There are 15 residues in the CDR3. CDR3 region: CASSSLLRENTEAFF. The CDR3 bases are TGTGCCAGCAGCTCCCTGTTAAGGGAGAACACTGAAGCTTTCTTT. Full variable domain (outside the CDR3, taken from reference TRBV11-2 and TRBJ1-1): EAGVAQSPRYKIIEKRQSVAFWCNPISGHATLYWYQQILGQGPKLLIQFQNNGVVDDSQLPKDRFSAERLKGVDSTLKIQPAKLEDSAVYLCASSSLLRENTEAFFGQGTRLTVV.

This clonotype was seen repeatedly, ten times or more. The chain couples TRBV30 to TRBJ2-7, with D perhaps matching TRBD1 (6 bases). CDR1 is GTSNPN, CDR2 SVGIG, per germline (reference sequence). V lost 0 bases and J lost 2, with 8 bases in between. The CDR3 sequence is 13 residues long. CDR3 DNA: TGTGCCTGGAGTGTAGGGACACCCTACGAGCAGTACTTC. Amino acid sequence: CAWSVGTPYEQYF.

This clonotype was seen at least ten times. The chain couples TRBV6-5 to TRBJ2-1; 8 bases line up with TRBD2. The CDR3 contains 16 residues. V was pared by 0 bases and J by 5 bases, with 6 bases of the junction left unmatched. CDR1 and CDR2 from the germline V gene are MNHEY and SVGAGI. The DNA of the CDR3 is TGTGCCAGCAGTTACTCGGGTAGCGGGGCCGACAATGAGCAGTTCTTC. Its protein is CASSYSGSGADNEQFF.

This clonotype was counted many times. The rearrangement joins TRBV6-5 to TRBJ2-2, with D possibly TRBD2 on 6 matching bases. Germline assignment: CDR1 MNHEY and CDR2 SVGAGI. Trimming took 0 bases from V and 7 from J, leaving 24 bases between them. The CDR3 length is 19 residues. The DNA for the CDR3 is TGTGCCAGCAGTTACTCGACTTTTACACTCGGAGGGGCAGGCGGGGAGCTGTTTTTT. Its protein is CASSYSTFTLGGAGGELFF.

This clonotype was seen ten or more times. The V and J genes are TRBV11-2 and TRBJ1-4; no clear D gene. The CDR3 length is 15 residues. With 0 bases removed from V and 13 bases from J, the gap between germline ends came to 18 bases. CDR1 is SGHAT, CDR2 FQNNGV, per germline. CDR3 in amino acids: CASSLDTLGGPGLFF. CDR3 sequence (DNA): TGTGCCAGCAGCTTAGATACCCTCGGTGGGCCGGGACTGTTTTTT.

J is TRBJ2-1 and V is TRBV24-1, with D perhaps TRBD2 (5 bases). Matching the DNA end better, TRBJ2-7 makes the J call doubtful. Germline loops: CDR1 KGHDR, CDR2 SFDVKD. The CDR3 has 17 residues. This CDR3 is CATSDPGPTGSYNEQYF. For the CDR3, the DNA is TGTGCCACCAGTGACCCGGGCCCAACGGGGTCCTACAACGAGCAGTACTTC.

The CDR3 region has the DNA TGTGCCAGCAGTTTTCTGAGCGGGACGGGCGAGCAGTACTTC. Translation: CASSFLSGTGEQYF. The genes are TRBV27 and TRBJ2-7, with 7 bases lining up with TRBD2. Germline CDR1 is MNHEY and CDR2 is SMNVEV (reference sequence). The CDR3 loop spans 14 amino acids. V trimming: 3 bases; J trimming: 6 bases; junction bases outside the gene matches: 8.

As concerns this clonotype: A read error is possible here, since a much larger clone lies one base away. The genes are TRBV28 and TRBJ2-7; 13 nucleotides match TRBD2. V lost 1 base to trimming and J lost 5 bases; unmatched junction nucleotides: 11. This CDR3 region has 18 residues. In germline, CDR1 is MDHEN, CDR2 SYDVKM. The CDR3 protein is CASSLLLGLAGVRHEQYF. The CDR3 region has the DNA TGTGCCAGCAGTTTATTGCTCGGACTAGCGGGAGTTAGGCACGAGCAGTACTTC.

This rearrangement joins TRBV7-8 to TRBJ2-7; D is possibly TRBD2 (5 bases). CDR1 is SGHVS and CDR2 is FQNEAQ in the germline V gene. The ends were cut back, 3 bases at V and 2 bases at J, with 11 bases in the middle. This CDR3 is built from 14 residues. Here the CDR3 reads CASSFGEGTYEQYF. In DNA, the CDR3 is TGTGCCAGCAGCTTTGGAGAGGGTACCTACGAGCAGTACTTC.

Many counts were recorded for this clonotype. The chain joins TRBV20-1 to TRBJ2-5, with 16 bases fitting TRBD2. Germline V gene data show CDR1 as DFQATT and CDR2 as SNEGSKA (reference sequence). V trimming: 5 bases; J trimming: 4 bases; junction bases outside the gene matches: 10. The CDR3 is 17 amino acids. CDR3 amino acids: CSAHTGLAGGIAETQYF. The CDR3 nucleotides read TGCAGTGCTCACACGGGACTAGCGGGAGGGATCGCAGAGACCCAGTACTTC.

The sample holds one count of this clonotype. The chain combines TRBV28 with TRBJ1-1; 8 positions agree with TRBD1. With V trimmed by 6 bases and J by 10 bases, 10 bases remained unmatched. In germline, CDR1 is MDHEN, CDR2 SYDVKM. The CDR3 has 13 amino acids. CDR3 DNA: TGTGCCAGCAGACCCCCGCAGGGGGCCGGAGCTTTCTTT. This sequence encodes CASRPPQGAGAFF.

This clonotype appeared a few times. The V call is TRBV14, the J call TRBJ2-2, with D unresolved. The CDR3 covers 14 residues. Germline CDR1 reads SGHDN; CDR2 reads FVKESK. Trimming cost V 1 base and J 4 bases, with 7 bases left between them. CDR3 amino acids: CASSQAVSTGELFF. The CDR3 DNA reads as TGTGCCAGCAGCCAAGCGGTTAGCACCGGGGAGCTGTTTTTT.

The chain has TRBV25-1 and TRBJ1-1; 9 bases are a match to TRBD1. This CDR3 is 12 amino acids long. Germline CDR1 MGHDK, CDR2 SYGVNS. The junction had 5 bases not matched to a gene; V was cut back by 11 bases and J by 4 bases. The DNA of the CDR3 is TGTGCCGGAAAACAGGGGGCCACTGAAGCTTTCTTT. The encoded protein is CAGKQGATEAFF. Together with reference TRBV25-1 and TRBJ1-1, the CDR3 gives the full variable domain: EADIYQTPRYLVIGTGKKITLECSQTMGHDKMYWYQQDPGMELHLIHYSYGVNSTEKGDLSSESTVSRIRTEHFPLTLESARPSHTSQYLCAGKQGATEAFFGQGTRLTVV.

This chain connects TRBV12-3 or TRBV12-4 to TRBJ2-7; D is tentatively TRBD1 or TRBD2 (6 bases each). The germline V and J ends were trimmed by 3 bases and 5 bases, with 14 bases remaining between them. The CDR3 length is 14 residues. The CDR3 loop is CASSFFRGGNEQYF. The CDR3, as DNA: TGTGCCAGCAGTTTCTTCAGGGGAGGTAACGAGCAGTACTTC.

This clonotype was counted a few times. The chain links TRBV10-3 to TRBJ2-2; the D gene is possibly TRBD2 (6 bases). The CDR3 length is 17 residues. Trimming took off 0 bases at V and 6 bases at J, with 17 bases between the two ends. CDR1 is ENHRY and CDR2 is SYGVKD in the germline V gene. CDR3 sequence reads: CAISESEGPIPPGELFF. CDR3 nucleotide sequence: TGTGCCATCAGTGAGTCGGAGGGACCCATCCCACCCGGGGAGCTGTTTTTT.

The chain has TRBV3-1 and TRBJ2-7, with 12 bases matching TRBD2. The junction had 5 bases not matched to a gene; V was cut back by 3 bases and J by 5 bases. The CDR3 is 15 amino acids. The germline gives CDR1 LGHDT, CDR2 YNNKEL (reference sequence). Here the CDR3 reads CASSQLAGGPNEQYF. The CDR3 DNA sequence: TGTGCCAGCAGCCAGCTAGCGGGAGGGCCCAACGAGCAGTACTTC.

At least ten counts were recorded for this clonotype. CDR3 protein: CASSLEMGGQETQYF. The CDR3 DNA is TGTGCCAGCAGCTTAGAAATGGGCGGTCAAGAGACCCAGTACTTC. The chain links TRBV11-2 to TRBJ2-5, with D unresolved. Germline CDR1 and CDR2: SGHAT and FQNNGV. V lost 0 bases to trimming and J lost 2 bases, with 10 bases between them. The CDR3 loop spans 15 amino acids.

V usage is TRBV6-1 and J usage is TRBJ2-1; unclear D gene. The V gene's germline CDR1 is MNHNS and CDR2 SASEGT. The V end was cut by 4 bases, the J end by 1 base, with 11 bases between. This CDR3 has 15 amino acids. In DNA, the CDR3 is TGTGCCAGCAGTGTGTCGGATCTTTCCTACAATGAGCAGTTCTTC. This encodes CASSVSDLSYNEQFF.

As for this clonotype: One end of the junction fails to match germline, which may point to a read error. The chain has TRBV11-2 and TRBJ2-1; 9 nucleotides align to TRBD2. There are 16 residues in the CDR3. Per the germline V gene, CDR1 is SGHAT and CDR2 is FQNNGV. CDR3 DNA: TGTGCCAGCAGCTCACAAAGACTAGCGGCCTACAATGAGCAGTCCTTC. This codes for CASSSQRLAAYNEQSF.

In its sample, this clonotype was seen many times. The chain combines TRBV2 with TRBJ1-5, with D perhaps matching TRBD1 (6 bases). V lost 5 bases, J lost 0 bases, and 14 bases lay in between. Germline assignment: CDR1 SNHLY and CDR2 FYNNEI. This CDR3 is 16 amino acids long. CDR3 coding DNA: TGTGCCAGCAGTTCGACAGGTGGTTATAGCAATCAGCCCCAGCATTTT. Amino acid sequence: CASSSTGGYSNQPQHF.